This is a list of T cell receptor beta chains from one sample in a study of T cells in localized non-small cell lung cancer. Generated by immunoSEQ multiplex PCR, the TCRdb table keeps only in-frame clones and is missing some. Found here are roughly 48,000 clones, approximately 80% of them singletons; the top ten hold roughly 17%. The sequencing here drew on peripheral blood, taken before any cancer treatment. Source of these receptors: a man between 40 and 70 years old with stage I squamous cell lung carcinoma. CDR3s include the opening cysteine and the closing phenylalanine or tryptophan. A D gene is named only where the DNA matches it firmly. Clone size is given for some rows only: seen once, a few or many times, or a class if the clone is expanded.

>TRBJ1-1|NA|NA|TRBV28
TGTGCCAGCATCTTGGGGACCCGTGAAGCTTTCTTT
CASILGTREAFF
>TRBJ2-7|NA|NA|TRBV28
TGTGCCAGCCAGATACTAATCTACGAGCAGTACTTC
CASQILIYEQYF
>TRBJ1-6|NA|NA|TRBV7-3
TGTGCCAGCAGTCCGGGTATCACATCACCCCTCCACTTT
CASSPGITSPLHF
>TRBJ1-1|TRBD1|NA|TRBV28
TGTGCCAGCAGTTGGGACAGGGGTAACACTGAAGCTTTCTTT
CASSWDRGNTEAFF
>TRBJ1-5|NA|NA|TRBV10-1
TGCGCCAGCAGCACAACGGGGGGGGGTAAACAGCCCCAGCATTTT
CASSTTGGGKQPQHF
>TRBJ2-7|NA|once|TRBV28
TGTGCCAGCATCAGGACAGAGCATTACGAGCAGTACTTC
CASIRTEHYEQYF
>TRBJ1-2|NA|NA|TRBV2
TGTGCCAGCAGCCAGGTAGACCCAGGGGTGGATGGCTACACCTTC
CASSQVDPGVDGYTF
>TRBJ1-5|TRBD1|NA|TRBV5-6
TGTGCCAGCAGCTCCGGGACAGGGGGTCAGCCCCAGCATTTT
CASSSGTGGQPQHF
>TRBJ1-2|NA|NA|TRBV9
TGTGCCAGCAGCGTAGGATCCTATGGCTACACCTTC
CASSVGSYGYTF
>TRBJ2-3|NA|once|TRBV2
TGTGCCAGCAGGGAGCGGCGGACAGATACGCAGTATTTT
CASRERRTDTQYF
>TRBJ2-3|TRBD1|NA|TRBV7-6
TGTGCCAGCAGCGCCGGGACAGTGATGATTGGCACAGATACGCAGTATTTT
CASSAGTVMIGTDTQYF
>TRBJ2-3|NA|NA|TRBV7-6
TGTGCCAGCAGCCCCGCTGTAACAGCAGCAGATACGCAGTATTTT
CASSPAVTAADTQYF
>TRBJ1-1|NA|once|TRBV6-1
TGTGCCAGCACTAGAAACGAAGCTTTCTTT
CASTRNEAFF
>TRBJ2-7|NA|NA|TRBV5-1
TGCGCCAGCAGCTTGTCAGATTTGAGGTCCGAGCAGTACTTC
CASSLSDLRSEQYF
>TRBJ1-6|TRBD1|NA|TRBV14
TGTGCCAGCAGCCAAGAGACAGGGAATTCACCCCTCCACTTT
CASSQETGNSPLHF
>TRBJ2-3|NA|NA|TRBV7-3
TGTGCCAGCAGTCTGGGGTCCACCACAGATACGCAGTATTTT
CASSLGSTTDTQYF
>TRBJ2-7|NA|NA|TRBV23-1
TGCGCCAGCAGTCAATTTTTAGGCAGTGAGGGTCAGCCACCTTACGAGCAGTACTTC
CASSQFLGSEGQPPYEQYF
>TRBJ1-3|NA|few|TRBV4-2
TGTGCCAGCAGCCAAGAGGGGAGTGGAAACACCATATATTTT
CASSQEGSGNTIYF
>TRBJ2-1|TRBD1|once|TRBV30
TGTGCCTGGAGTGTAAGGGGGACAGCTTACAATGAGCAGTTCTTC
CAWSVRGTAYNEQFF
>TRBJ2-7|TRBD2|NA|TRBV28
TGTGCCAGCAAAGGACTAGCGGAGAAGTACGAGCAGTACTTC
CASKGLAEKYEQYF
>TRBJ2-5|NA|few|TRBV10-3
TGTGCCATCAGACAAACCGGTCCACAAGAGACCCAGTACTTC
CAIRQTGPQETQYF
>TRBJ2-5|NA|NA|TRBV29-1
TGCAGCGTTTATATGGGACTCGTCGAGACCCAGTACTTC
CSVYMGLVETQYF
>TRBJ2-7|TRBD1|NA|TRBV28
TGTGCCAGCAGTCCCCCTCCTGCCGGGACAGCCCTGGGGGAGCAGTACTTC
CASSPPPAGTALGEQYF
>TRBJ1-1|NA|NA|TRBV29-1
TGCAGCGGGGCAGGAATGAACACTGAAGCTTTCTTT
CSGAGMNTEAFF
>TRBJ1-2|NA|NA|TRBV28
TGTGCCAGCAGTTTACCAGTGACCTATGGCTACACCTTC
CASSLPVTYGYTF
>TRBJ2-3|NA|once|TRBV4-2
TGTGCCAGCAGCCAAGTAGCAGGGCCAGATACGCAGTATTTT
CASSQVAGPDTQYF
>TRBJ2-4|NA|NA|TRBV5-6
TGTGCCAGCAGCTTGGCTAGGGGAATTCAGTACTTC
CASSLARGIQYF
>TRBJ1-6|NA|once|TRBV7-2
TGTGCCAGCAGCCAGCGGGGGACGACGAATTCACCCCTCCACTTT
CASSQRGTTNSPLHF
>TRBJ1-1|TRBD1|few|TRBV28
TGTGCCAGCACTGGGACAGGGGGCATGATTGAAGCTTTCTTT
CASTGTGGMIEAFF
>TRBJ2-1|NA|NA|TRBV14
TGTGCCAGCAGCCAACCTAGCTTCTACAATGAGCAGTTCTTC
CASSQPSFYNEQFF
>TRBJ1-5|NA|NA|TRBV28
TGTGCCAGCAGCCTGGGGGCAGGGAGTCAGCCCCAGCATTTT
CASSLGAGSQPQHF
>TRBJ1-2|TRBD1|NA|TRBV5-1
TGCGCCAGCAGCTTGGCCTGGGGGGGACAGTATGGCCACACCTTC
CASSLAWGGQYGHTF
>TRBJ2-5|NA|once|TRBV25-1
TGTGCCAGCAGTCCCCCGGGACCACAAGAGACCCAGTACTTC
CASSPPGPQETQYF
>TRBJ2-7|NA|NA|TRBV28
TGTGCCTCCATTTCCTGGGGCGAGTCCTCCTACGAGCAGTACTTC
CASISWGESSYEQYF